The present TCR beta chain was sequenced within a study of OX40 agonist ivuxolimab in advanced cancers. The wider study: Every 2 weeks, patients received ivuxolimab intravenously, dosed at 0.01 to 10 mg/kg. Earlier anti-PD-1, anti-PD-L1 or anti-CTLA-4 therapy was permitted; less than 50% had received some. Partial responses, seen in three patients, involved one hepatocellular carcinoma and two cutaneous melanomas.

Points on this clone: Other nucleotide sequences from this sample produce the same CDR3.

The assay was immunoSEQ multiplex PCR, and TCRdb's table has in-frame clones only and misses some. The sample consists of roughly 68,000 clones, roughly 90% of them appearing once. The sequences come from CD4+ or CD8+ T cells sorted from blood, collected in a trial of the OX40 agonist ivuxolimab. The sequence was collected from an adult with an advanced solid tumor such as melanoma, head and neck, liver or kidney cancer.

The CDR3 region has the DNA TGTGCCAGCAGTGTTAGCGGGGGGACCGGGGAGCTGTTTTTT. Its protein product is CASSVSGGTGELFF. The chain joins TRBV6-5 to TRBJ2-2; the match to TRBD2 covers 10 bases. The CDR3 is 14 residues long. J lost 5 bases, V lost 5 bases, and 2 bases had no gene match. Looked up from germline, CDR1 is MNHEY and CDR2 is SVGAGI.